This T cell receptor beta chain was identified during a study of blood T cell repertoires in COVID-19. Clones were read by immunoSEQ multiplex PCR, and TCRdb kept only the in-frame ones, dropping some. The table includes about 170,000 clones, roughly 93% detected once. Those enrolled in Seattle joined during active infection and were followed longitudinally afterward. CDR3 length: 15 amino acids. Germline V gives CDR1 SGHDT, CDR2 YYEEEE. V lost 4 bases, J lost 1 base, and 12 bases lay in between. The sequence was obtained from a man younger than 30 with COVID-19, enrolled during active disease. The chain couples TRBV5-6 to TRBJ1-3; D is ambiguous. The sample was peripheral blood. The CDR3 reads CASSPTGVSGNTIYF. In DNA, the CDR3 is TGTGCCAGCAGCCCTACGGGAGTTTCTGGAAACACCATATATTTT.